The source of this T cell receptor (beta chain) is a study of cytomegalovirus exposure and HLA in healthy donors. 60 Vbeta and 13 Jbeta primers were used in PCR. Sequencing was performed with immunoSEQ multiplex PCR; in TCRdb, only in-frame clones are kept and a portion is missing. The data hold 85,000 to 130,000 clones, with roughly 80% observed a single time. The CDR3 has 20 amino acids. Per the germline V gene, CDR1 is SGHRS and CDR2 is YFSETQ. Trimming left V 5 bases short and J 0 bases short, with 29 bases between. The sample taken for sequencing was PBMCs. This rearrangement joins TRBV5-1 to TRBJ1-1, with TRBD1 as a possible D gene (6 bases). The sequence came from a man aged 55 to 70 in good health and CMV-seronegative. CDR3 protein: CASRSERGTRIGTMNTEAFF. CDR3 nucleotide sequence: TGCGCCAGCAGGTCCGAGAGGGGGACTAGAATTGGGACGATGAACACTGAAGCTTTCTTT.